Listed below are T cell receptor beta chains from one sample, sequenced in a study of OX40 agonist ivuxolimab in advanced cancers. Sequencing was performed with immunoSEQ multiplex PCR; in TCRdb, only in-frame clones are kept and a portion is missing. Here the sample spans 74,000 or so clones, 90% being singletons. The sequences come from CD4+ or CD8+ T cells sorted from blood, collected in a trial of the OX40 agonist ivuxolimab. Every receptor here comes from an adult with an advanced solid tumor such as melanoma, head and neck, liver or kidney cancer. CDR3s include the opening cysteine and the closing phenylalanine or tryptophan. The D gene is left open where the match is weak. Size tells how often a clone was seen (once, few, many) or the class of an expanded clone, and some rows leave it out.

V gene	clone size	J gene	D gene	CDR3 DNA	CDR3 protein
TRBV6-6	once	TRBJ1-2	NA	TGTGCCAGCAGTTACTCGTCGGGCTACACCTTC	CASSYSSGYTF
TRBV28	NA	TRBJ1-4	NA	TGTGCCAGCAGTTTAAGGGCAACTAATGAAAAACTGTTTTTT	CASSLRATNEKLFF
TRBV5-4	NA	TRBJ2-2	TRBD2	TGTGCCAGCAGAGCTAGCGGGAGAGTTGACGCCGGGGAGCTGTTTTTT	CASRASGRVDAGELFF
TRBV5-6	NA	TRBJ2-5	TRBD2	TGTGCCAGCAGCTTGGCGGGAGGAGGACAAGAGACCCAGTACTTC	CASSLAGGGQETQYF
TRBV5-1	NA	TRBJ2-7	NA	TGCGCCAGCAGCACTGGCCCAGGCTACGAGCAGTACTTC	CASSTGPGYEQYF
TRBV4-2	medium-sized	TRBJ2-2	TRBD2	TGTGCCAGCAGCCAAGGCCTAGCGGCAAACACCGGGGAGCTGTTTTTT	CASSQGLAANTGELFF
TRBV29-1	NA	TRBJ2-3	TRBD2	TGCAGCGTCAGAATAGCGGGATTCGCAGATACGCAGTATTTT	CSVRIAGFADTQYF
TRBV2	once	TRBJ2-1	NA	TGTGCCAGCAGGCAGGGAAGCTCCTACAATGAGCAGTTCTTC	CASRQGSSYNEQFF
TRBV4-2	NA	TRBJ2-1	NA	TGTGCCAGCAGCCCGGACCCCCCCCGCTACAATGAGCAGTTCTTC	CASSPDPPRYNEQFF
TRBV27	NA	TRBJ2-1	NA	TGTGCCAGCAGCCGCCTGACAGGGAGGAATGAGCAGTTCTTC	CASSRLTGRNEQFF
TRBV9	NA	TRBJ1-6	NA	TGTGCCAGCAGTCCGGGCTCCTATAATTCACCCCTCCACTTT	CASSPGSYNSPLHF
TRBV9	NA	TRBJ2-7	NA	TGTGCCAGCAGCGAGAGTCCCACAGGGCTCTACGAGCAGTACTTC	CASSESPTGLYEQYF
TRBV19	NA	TRBJ2-1	TRBD2	TGTGCCAGTACCACCCGGGCTAGCGGCTCCTACAATGAGCAGTTCTTC	CASTTRASGSYNEQFF
TRBV7-9	NA	TRBJ2-7	NA	TGTGCCAGCAGCTTAGAGGGGGGGTACGAGCAGTACTTC	CASSLEGGYEQYF
TRBV19	NA	TRBJ2-3	NA	TGTGCCAGTAGTATAGTATTAGAAACAGATACGCAGTATTTT	CASSIVLETDTQYF
TRBV5-1	NA	TRBJ2-7	TRBD1	TGCGCCAGCAGCTTAGGTAATTCGGGACAGGCCTTCTTCTACGAGCAGTACTTC	CASSLGNSGQAFFYEQYF
TRBV4-1	once	TRBJ2-1	NA	TGCGCCAGCAGCCAAGAAAGTGGGGTGACTAGTTTTAGCTATGAGCAGTTCTTC	CASSQESGVTSFSYEQFF